The subject of this entry is one TCR beta chain. The antigen remains unidentified. TCRdb independently ran MiXCR on the 5' RACE reads; one entry per CDR3 protein. Of about 7,200 distinct CDR3 sequences in the sample, 35% to 45% are singletons; the top ten hold 4.4%. The V end lost 6 bases, the J end lost 1 base, and 11 bases lay between the germline ends. This CDR3 has 13 residues. The germline gives CDR1 DFQATT, CDR2 SNEGSKA (reference sequence). Points from the study as a whole: Tumor memory CD4+ T cell TCR gene usage was found to cluster with blood and lymph node memory CD4+ cells and with lymph node naive CD4+ cells.

The receptor comes from a female donor with breast cancer. The chain combines TRBV20-1 with TRBJ2-3; D is ambiguous. The source material was memory CD4+ T cells sorted from blood. As to subset: memory CD4+ T cells, CD4+CD45RO+CD25-. CDR3 amino acids: CSAPSHRTDTQYF. As DNA, the CDR3 is TGCAGTGCCCCCTCCCACCGCACAGATACGCAGTATTTT.